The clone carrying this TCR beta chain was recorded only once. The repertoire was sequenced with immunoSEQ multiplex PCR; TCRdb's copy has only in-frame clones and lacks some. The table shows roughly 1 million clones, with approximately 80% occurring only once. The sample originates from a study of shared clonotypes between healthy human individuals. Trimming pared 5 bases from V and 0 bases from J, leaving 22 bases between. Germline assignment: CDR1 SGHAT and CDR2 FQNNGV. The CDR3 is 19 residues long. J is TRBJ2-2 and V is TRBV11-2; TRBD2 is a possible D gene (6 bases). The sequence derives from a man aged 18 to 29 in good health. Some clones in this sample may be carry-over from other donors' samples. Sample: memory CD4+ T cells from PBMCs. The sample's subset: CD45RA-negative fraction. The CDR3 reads CASSPRWAAGPTNTGELFF. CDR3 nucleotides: TGTGCCAGCAGCCCCCGCTGGGCCGCGGGGCCAACGAACACCGGGGAGCTGTTTTTT.